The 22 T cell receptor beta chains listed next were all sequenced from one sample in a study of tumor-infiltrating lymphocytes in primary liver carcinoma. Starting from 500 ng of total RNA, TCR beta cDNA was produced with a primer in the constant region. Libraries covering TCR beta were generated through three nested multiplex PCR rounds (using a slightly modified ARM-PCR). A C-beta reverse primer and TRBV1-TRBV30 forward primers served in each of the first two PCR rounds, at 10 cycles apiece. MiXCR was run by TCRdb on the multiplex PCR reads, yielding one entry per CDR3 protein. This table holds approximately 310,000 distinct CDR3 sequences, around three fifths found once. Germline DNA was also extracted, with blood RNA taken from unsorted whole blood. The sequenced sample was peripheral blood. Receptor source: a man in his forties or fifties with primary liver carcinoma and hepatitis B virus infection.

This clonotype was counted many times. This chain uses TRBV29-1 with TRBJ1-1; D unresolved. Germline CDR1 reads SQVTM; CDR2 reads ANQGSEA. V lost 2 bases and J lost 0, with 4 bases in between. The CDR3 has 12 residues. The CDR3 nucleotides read TGCAGCGTTGAATTCCTGAACACTGAAGCTTTCTTT. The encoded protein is CSVEFLNTEAFF.

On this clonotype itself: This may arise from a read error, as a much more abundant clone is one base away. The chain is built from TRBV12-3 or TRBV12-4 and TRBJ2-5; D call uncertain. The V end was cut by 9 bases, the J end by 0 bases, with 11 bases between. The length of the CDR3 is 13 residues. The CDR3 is CARMAKNQETQYF. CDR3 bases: TGTGCCAGGATGGCGAAGAACCAAGAGACCCAGTACTTC.

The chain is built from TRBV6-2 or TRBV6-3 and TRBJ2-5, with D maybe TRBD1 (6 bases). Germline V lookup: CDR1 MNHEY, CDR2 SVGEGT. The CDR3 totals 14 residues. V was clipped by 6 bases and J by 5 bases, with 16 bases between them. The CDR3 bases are TGTGCCAGCAGCCCCCTGGACAGTGCGGAGACCCAGTACTTC. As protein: CASSPLDSAETQYF.

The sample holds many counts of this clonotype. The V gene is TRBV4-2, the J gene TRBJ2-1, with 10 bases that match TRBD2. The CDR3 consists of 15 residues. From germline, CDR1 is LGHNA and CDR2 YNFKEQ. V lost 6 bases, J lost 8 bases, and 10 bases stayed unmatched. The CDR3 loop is CASSQTSGKGDEQFF. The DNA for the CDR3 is TGTGCCAGCAGTCAAACTAGCGGGAAAGGCGATGAGCAGTTCTTC.

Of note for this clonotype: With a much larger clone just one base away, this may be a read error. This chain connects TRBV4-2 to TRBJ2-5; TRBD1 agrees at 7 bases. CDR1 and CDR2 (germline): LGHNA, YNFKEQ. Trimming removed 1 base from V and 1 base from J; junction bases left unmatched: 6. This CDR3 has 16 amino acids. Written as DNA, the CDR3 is TGTGCCAGCAGCCAAGGAGGGACAGCCCCCCAAGAGACCCAGTACTTC. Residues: CASSQGGTAPQETQYF.

CDR3 amino acids: CASSISPAGGTQETQYF. In nucleotides, the CDR3 is TGTGCCAGCAGCATATCCCCAGCGGGAGGGACCCAAGAGACCCAGTACTTC. The chain couples TRBV11-2 to TRBJ2-5; 10 nucleotides align to TRBD2. This CDR3 region has 17 residues. Germline CDR1 SGHAT, CDR2 FQNNGV. V lost 5 bases, J lost 1 base, and 10 bases stayed unmatched.

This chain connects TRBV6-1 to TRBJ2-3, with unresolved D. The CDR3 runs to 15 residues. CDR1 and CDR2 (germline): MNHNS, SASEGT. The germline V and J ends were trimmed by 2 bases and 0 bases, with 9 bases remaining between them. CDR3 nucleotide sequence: TGTGCCAGCAGTGAAAGGCGAAGGAGCACAGATACGCAGTATTTT. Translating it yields CASSERRRSTDTQYF.

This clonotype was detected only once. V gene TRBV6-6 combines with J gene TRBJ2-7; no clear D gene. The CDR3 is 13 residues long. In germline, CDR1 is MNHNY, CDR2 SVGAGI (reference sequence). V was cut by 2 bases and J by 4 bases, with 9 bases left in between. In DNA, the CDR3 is TGTGCCAGCAGTTACGTAAAGAGGTACGAGCAGTACTTC. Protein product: CASSYVKRYEQYF.

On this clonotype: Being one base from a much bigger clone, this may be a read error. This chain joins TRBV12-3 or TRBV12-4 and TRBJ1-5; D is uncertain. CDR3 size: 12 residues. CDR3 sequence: CACSLARQPQHF. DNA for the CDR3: TGTGCCTGCAGTTTAGCACGGCAGCCCCAGCATTTT.

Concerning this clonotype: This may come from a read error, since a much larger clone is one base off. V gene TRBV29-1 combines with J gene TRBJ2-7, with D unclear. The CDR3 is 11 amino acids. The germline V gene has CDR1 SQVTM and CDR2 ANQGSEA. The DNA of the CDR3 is TGCAGCGTTAGGAAAACCTACGAGCTGTACTTC. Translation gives CSVRKTYELYF.

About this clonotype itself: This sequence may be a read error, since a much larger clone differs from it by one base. CDR3 amino acids: CASSHERGRGYEQYF. The CDR3, as DNA: TGCGCCAGCAGCCATGAGCGGGGACGGGGCTACGAGCAGTACTTC. J is TRBJ2-7 and V is TRBV4-1; 7 positions agree with TRBD2. J gave up 3 bases and V 3 bases, and 8 bases lay outside the gene matches. CDR1 is MGHRA, CDR2 YSYEKL, per germline. CDR3 length equals 15 residues.

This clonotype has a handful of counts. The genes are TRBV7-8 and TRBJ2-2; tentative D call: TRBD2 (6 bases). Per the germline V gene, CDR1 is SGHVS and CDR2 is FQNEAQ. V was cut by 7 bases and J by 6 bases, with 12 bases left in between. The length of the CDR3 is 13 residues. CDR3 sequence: CASKWRASGELFF. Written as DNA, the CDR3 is TGTGCCAGCAAATGGAGGGCTTCCGGGGAGCTGTTTTTT.

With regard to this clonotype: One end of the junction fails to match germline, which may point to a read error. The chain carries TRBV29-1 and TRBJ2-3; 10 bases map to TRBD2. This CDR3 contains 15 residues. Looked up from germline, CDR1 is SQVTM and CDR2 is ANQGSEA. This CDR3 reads CSVVLAGGRTDTRYF. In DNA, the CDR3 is TGCAGCGTCGTTTTAGCGGGAGGACGCACAGATACGCGGTATTTT.

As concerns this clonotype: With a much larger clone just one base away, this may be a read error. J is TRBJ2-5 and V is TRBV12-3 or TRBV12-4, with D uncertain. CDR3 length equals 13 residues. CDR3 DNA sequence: TGTGTCAGCAGTCGACAACCTCAAGAGACCCAGTACTTC. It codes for CVSSRQPQETQYF.

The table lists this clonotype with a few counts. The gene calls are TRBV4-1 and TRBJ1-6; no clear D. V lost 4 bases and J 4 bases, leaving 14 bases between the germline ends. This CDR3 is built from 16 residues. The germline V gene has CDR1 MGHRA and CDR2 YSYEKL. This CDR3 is CASSLEGAGYNSPLHF. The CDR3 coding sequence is TGCGCCAGCAGCCTTGAGGGAGCAGGATATAATTCACCCCTCCACTTT.

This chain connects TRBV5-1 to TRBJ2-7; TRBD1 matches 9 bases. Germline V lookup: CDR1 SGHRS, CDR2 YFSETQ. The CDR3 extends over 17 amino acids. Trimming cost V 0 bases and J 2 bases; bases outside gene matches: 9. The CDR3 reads CASSLGRPGQGTYEQYF. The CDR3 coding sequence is TGCGCCAGCAGCTTGGGTCGACCGGGACAGGGCACCTACGAGCAGTACTTC.

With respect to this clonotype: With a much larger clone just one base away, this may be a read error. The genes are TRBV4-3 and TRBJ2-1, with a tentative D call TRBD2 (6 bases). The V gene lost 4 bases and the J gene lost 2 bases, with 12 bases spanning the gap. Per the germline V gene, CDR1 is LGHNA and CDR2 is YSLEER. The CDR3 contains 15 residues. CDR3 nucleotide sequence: TGCGCCAGCAGCCGAACTAGCAGTCCCTACAATGAGCAGTTCTTC. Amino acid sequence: CASSRTSSPYNEQFF.

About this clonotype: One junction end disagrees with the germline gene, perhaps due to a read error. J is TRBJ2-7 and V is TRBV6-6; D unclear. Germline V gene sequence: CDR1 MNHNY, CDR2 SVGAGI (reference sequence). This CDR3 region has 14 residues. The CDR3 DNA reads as TGTACCAGCAGTTACTCTGGCAGGTCCGGCGAGCAGTACTTC. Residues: CTSSYSGRSGEQYF.

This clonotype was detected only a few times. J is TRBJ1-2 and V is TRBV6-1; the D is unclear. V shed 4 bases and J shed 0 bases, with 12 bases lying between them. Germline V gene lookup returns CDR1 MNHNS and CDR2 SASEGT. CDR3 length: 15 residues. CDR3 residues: CASSAGAKANYGYTF. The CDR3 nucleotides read TGTGCCAGCAGTGCGGGAGCCAAAGCTAACTATGGCTACACCTTC.

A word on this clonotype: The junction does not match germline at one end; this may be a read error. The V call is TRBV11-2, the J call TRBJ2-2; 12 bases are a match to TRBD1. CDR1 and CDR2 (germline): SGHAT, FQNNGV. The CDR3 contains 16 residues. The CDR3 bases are TGTGCCAGCAGGGCACGGGACAGGGGGCGGACCGGGGAGCCGTTTTTT. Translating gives CASRARDRGRTGEPFF.

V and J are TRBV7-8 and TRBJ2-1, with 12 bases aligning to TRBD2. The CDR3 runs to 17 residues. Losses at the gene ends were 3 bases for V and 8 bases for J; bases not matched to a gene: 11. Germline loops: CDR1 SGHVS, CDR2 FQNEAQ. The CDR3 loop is CASSFQPGLAGPYEQFF. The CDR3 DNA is TGTGCCAGCAGCTTCCAACCGGGACTAGCGGGCCCCTATGAGCAGTTCTTC.

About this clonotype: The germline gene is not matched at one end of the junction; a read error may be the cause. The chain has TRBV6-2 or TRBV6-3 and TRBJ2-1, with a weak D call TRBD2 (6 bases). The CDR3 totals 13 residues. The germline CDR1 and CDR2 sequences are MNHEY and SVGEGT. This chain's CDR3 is CASNGGLYNEQSF. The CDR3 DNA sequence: TGTGCCAGCAACGGGGGATTATACAATGAGCAGTCCTTC.